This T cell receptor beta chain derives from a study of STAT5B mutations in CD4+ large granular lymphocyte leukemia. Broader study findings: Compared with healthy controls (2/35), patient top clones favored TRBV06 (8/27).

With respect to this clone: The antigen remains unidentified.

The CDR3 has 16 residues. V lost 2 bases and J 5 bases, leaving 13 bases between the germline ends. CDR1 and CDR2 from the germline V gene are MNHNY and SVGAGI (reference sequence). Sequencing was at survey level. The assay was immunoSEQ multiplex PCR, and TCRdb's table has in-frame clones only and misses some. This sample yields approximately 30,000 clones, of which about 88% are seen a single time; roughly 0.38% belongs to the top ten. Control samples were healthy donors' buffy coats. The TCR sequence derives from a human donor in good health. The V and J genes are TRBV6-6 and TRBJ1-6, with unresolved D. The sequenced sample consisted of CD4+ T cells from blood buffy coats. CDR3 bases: TGTGCCAGCAGTTACCCGTGGACGGACGATAATTCACCCCTCCACTTT. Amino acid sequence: CASSYPWTDDNSPLHF.